This TCR beta chain was sequenced in a study of cytomegalovirus exposure and HLA in healthy donors. Study-wide results and caveats: Association of a missense DCLRE1C variant with TCR beta V- and J-gene trimming was reported in a later analysis. The study carried out a later analysis of TCR beta sequences. It associated around 17,000 of them with specific HLA alleles at a false discovery rate of 0.05. There were some V segments, including TRBV6-2 and TRBV6-3, excluded as indistinguishable.

It was healthy bone marrow donors who served as donors. As regards this clone: The antigen remains undetermined.

The PCR contained 60 Vbeta and 13 Jbeta primers. The data were produced by immunoSEQ multiplex PCR, yet TCRdb's version contains in-frame clones alone and is incomplete. This repertoire shows 70,000 to 95,000 clones, roughly 80% found once; its top ten account for over 9.5%. Germline V gene lookup returns CDR1 MDHEN and CDR2 SYDVKM. V dropped 8 bases and J dropped 0; count of bases not matched to a gene: 8. This CDR3 has 16 residues. This clonotype originated in a man aged 25-40 years in good health and CMV-seropositive. The sequencing input was PBMCs. The rearrangement links TRBV28 to TRBJ1-2, with 11 bases lining up with TRBD1. CDR3 sequence reads: CASEDRGLKANYGYTF. The CDR3 DNA reads as TGTGCCAGCGAGGACAGGGGGCTAAAAGCTAACTATGGCTACACCTTC.